A selection of T cell receptor beta chains follows, all from one sample in a study of blood T cell repertoires in COVID-19. The assay was immunoSEQ multiplex PCR, and TCRdb's table has in-frame clones only and misses some. The sample holds 200,000 to 250,000 clones, 88% seen once. The material sequenced was PBMCs or T cells enriched from blood (not recorded which). Every receptor here comes from a woman in her 30s who had recovered from COVID-19. The CDR3 runs from the conserved cysteine through the conserved F or W. Fields, in order: clone size, D gene, V gene, J gene, CDR3 protein, CDR3 DNA. D genes are given only for firm matches. The listing skips clone size in some rows; elsewhere it reads once, few, many or a size class.

abundance: NA
d_gene: NA
v_gene: TRBV3-1/TRBV3-2
j_gene: TRBJ2-5
CDR3aa: CASSPEGFGETQYF
CDR3nt: TGTGCCAGCAGCCCGGAGGGTTTTGGGGAGACCCAGTACTTC

abundance: NA
d_gene: TRBD2
v_gene: TRBV5-6
j_gene: TRBJ2-5
CDR3aa: CASSYFSGGPEETQYF
CDR3nt: TGTGCCAGCAGCTACTTTAGCGGGGGGCCCGAAGAGACCCAGTACTTC

abundance: NA
d_gene: NA
v_gene: TRBV14
j_gene: TRBJ1-2
CDR3aa: CASSQEAGHNYGYTF
CDR3nt: TGTGCCAGCAGCCAAGAGGCAGGACATAACTATGGCTACACCTTC

abundance: NA
d_gene: NA
v_gene: TRBV7-9
j_gene: TRBJ2-7
CDR3aa: CASSPPSWQGAYEQYF
CDR3nt: TGTGCCAGCAGCCCACCCTCCTGGCAGGGCGCCTACGAGCAGTACTTC

abundance: NA
d_gene: NA
v_gene: TRBV27
j_gene: TRBJ1-2
CDR3aa: CASSPGNLNYGYTF
CDR3nt: TGTGCCAGCAGTCCAGGGAATCTAAACTATGGCTACACCTTC

abundance: NA
d_gene: TRBD1
v_gene: TRBV7-2
j_gene: TRBJ1-2
CDR3aa: CASSLVFGGQVTGYTF
CDR3nt: TGTGCCAGCAGCTTAGTTTTTGGGGGACAGGTGACGGGCTACACCTTC

abundance: NA
d_gene: NA
v_gene: TRBV7-3
j_gene: TRBJ2-3
CDR3aa: CASSLMGQGTDTQYF
CDR3nt: TGTGCCAGCAGCTTAATGGGGCAGGGGACAGATACGCAGTATTTT

abundance: NA
d_gene: NA
v_gene: TRBV6-5
j_gene: TRBJ1-1
CDR3aa: CASSLRVQTEAFF
CDR3nt: TGTGCCAGCAGTCTCAGGGTTCAAACTGAAGCTTTCTTT

abundance: few
d_gene: NA
v_gene: TRBV4-3
j_gene: TRBJ2-7
CDR3aa: CASSPSQGYEQYF
CDR3nt: TGCGCCAGCAGCCCCTCACAGGGATACGAGCAGTACTTC

abundance: once
d_gene: TRBD1
v_gene: TRBV6-1
j_gene: TRBJ1-2
CDR3aa: CASSEVAGGVYGYTF
CDR3nt: TGTGCCAGCAGTGAAGTGGCAGGGGGCGTTTACGGCTACACCTTC

abundance: NA
d_gene: TRBD2
v_gene: TRBV2
j_gene: TRBJ2-2
CDR3aa: CASRGGTQRPELFF
CDR3nt: TGTGCCAGCAGGGGGGGGACCCAGAGGCCGGAGCTGTTTTTT

abundance: NA
d_gene: TRBD2
v_gene: TRBV7-9
j_gene: TRBJ2-2
CDR3aa: CASSLGSGGNTGELFF
CDR3nt: TGTGCCAGCAGCTTAGGAAGCGGGGGGAACACCGGGGAGCTGTTTTTT

abundance: NA
d_gene: NA
v_gene: TRBV11-1
j_gene: TRBJ2-3
CDR3aa: CASSLDRVADTQYF
CDR3nt: TGTGCCAGCAGCTTAGACAGGGTGGCAGATACGCAGTATTTT

abundance: NA
d_gene: TRBD1
v_gene: TRBV9
j_gene: TRBJ1-3
CDR3aa: CASSAGTAGNTIYF
CDR3nt: TGTGCCAGCAGCGCCGGGACAGCCGGAAACACCATATATTTT

abundance: NA
d_gene: TRBD1
v_gene: TRBV5-4
j_gene: TRBJ2-2
CDR3aa: CASSLPGQGVGELFF
CDR3nt: TGTGCCAGCAGCTTGCCGGGACAGGGGGTCGGGGAGCTGTTTTTT

abundance: NA
d_gene: NA
v_gene: TRBV6-5
j_gene: TRBJ1-5
CDR3aa: CASSRGGNQPQHF
CDR3nt: TGTGCCAGCAGCAGGGGAGGCAATCAGCCCCAGCATTTT

abundance: NA
d_gene: NA
v_gene: TRBV11-2
j_gene: TRBJ2-7
CDR3aa: CASSPGVEQYF
CDR3nt: TGTGCCAGCAGCCCCGGGGTCGAGCAGTACTTC

abundance: NA
d_gene: TRBD1
v_gene: TRBV27
j_gene: TRBJ2-5
CDR3aa: CASSLTGQGVETQYF
CDR3nt: TGTGCCAGCAGTTTAACGGGACAGGGGGTGGAGACCCAGTACTTC

abundance: NA
d_gene: TRBD2
v_gene: TRBV10-2
j_gene: TRBJ2-1
CDR3aa: CASSESLAGGLSGFDEQFF
CDR3nt: TGCGCCAGCAGTGAGTCATTAGCGGGGGGGCTAAGTGGTTTTGATGAGCAGTTCTTC

abundance: NA
d_gene: NA
v_gene: TRBV6-5
j_gene: TRBJ1-2
CDR3aa: CASSYFSSGGRIGYTF
CDR3nt: TGTGCCAGCAGTTATTTTTCTTCGGGGGGTAGAATTGGCTACACCTTC

abundance: NA
d_gene: NA
v_gene: TRBV3-1/TRBV3-2
j_gene: TRBJ2-7
CDR3aa: CASSQDPSATYEQYF
CDR3nt: TGTGCCAGCAGCCAAGATCCTAGCGCCACTTACGAGCAGTACTTC

abundance: NA
d_gene: TRBD1
v_gene: TRBV4-2
j_gene: TRBJ1-2
CDR3aa: CASSQDRDRGLYGYTF
CDR3nt: TGTGCCAGCAGCCAAGATAGGGACAGGGGGCTCTATGGCTACACCTTC

abundance: once
d_gene: TRBD1
v_gene: TRBV7-6
j_gene: TRBJ2-2
CDR3aa: CASSLRRQGNTGELFF
CDR3nt: TGTGCCAGCAGCTTACGCCGACAGGGGAACACCGGGGAGCTGTTTTTT

abundance: NA
d_gene: TRBD1
v_gene: TRBV7-6
j_gene: TRBJ2-2
CDR3aa: CASSSSPTGATGELFF
CDR3nt: TGTGCCAGCAGCTCCTCCCCGACAGGGGCAACCGGGGAGCTGTTTTTT

abundance: NA
d_gene: NA
v_gene: TRBV6-5
j_gene: TRBJ1-1
CDR3aa: CASSLQGFEAFF
CDR3nt: TGTGCCAGCAGCCTCCAGGGATTTGAAGCTTTCTTT

abundance: NA
d_gene: NA
v_gene: TRBV6-1
j_gene: TRBJ1-6
CDR3aa: CASSEEAPGNSPLHF
CDR3nt: TGTGCCAGCAGTGAAGAGGCCCCAGGGAATTCACCCCTCCACTTT

abundance: NA
d_gene: NA
v_gene: TRBV5-6
j_gene: TRBJ1-2
CDR3aa: CASSLEAGRHYGYTF
CDR3nt: TGTGCCAGCAGCTTGGAGGCAGGGAGGCACTATGGCTACACCTTC

abundance: NA
d_gene: TRBD1
v_gene: TRBV2
j_gene: TRBJ1-2
CDR3aa: CASTWDRSRSGYTF
CDR3nt: TGTGCCAGCACTTGGGACAGATCAAGGTCTGGCTACACCTTC

abundance: NA
d_gene: NA
v_gene: TRBV4-1
j_gene: TRBJ1-1
CDR3aa: CASSQFAGVTEAFF
CDR3nt: TGCGCCAGCAGCCAATTTGCAGGGGTGACTGAAGCTTTCTTT

abundance: NA
d_gene: TRBD2
v_gene: TRBV5-1
j_gene: TRBJ2-1
CDR3aa: CASTLSGVFNEQFF
CDR3nt: TGCGCCAGCACACTTAGCGGGGTTTTCAATGAGCAGTTCTTC

abundance: NA
d_gene: TRBD2
v_gene: TRBV3-1/TRBV3-2
j_gene: TRBJ2-1
CDR3aa: CASSQRGGYNEQFF
CDR3nt: TGTGCCAGCAGCCAGCGGGGGGGGTACAATGAGCAGTTCTTC

abundance: NA
d_gene: TRBD1
v_gene: TRBV19
j_gene: TRBJ2-7
CDR3aa: CASSQGAPYEQYF
CDR3nt: TGTGCCAGTAGCCAGGGGGCACCCTACGAGCAGTACTTC

abundance: few
d_gene: NA
v_gene: TRBV6-5
j_gene: TRBJ1-2
CDR3aa: CASSYSRGWGYTF
CDR3nt: TGTGCCAGCAGTTACAGCAGGGGTTGGGGCTACACCTTC

abundance: NA
d_gene: NA
v_gene: TRBV18
j_gene: TRBJ2-3
CDR3aa: CASSPWASEVTDTQYF
CDR3nt: TGTGCCAGCTCACCATGGGCTAGCGAAGTCACAGATACGCAGTATTTT

abundance: NA
d_gene: TRBD2
v_gene: TRBV18
j_gene: TRBJ2-2
CDR3aa: CASSPQLARELFF
CDR3nt: TGTGCCAGCTCACCACAACTAGCGAGGGAGCTGTTTTTT

abundance: NA
d_gene: TRBD2
v_gene: TRBV6-2/TRBV6-3
j_gene: TRBJ2-7
CDR3aa: CASSFEKRGRLDYEQYF
CDR3nt: TGTGCCAGCAGTTTCGAAAAGCGGGGGAGACTCGATTACGAGCAGTACTTC

abundance: NA
d_gene: NA
v_gene: TRBV7-2
j_gene: TRBJ1-5
CDR3aa: CASSFFQGYQPQHF
CDR3nt: TGTGCCAGCAGCTTCTTCCAGGGCTATCAGCCCCAGCATTTT

abundance: NA
d_gene: TRBD1
v_gene: TRBV12-5
j_gene: TRBJ2-5
CDR3aa: CASCVVLGTGTEETQYF
CDR3nt: TGTGCCAGCTGTGTAGTCCTGGGGACAGGGACTGAAGAGACCCAGTACTTC

abundance: NA
d_gene: NA
v_gene: TRBV7-3
j_gene: TRBJ2-3
CDR3aa: CASSLAGASTDTQYF
CDR3nt: TGTGCCAGCAGCTTAGCGGGGGCCTCCACAGATACGCAGTATTTT

abundance: NA
d_gene: NA
v_gene: TRBV10-3
j_gene: TRBJ2-7
CDR3aa: CAISDSRQVDEQYF
CDR3nt: TGTGCCATCAGTGACTCAAGACAGGTCGACGAGCAGTACTTC

abundance: NA
d_gene: TRBD1
v_gene: TRBV4-3
j_gene: TRBJ1-1
CDR3aa: CASSEDRRNTEAFF
CDR3nt: TGCGCCAGCAGCGAGGACAGGAGGAACACTGAAGCTTTCTTT

abundance: NA
d_gene: TRBD1
v_gene: TRBV7-6
j_gene: TRBJ2-5
CDR3aa: CASSLRHLGTGGTQYF
CDR3nt: TGTGCCAGCAGCTTACGCCACCTGGGGACAGGGGGGACCCAGTACTTC

abundance: NA
d_gene: TRBD1
v_gene: TRBV18
j_gene: TRBJ1-2
CDR3aa: CASSPDRVYYGYTF
CDR3nt: TGTGCCAGCTCACCGGACAGGGTTTACTATGGCTACACCTTC

abundance: NA
d_gene: TRBD2
v_gene: TRBV5-1
j_gene: TRBJ2-2
CDR3aa: CASSLGLAGGPHRELFF
CDR3nt: TGCGCCAGCAGCTTGGGGCTAGCGGGGGGTCCCCACCGGGAGCTGTTTTTT

abundance: NA
d_gene: TRBD1
v_gene: TRBV4-2
j_gene: TRBJ2-1
CDR3aa: CASSQGDRQENEQFF
CDR3nt: TGTGCCAGCAGCCAAGGGGACAGGCAGGAGAACGAGCAGTTCTTC

abundance: NA
d_gene: TRBD2
v_gene: TRBV9
j_gene: TRBJ2-5
CDR3aa: CASSVGGSGGSRGTQYF
CDR3nt: TGTGCCAGCAGCGTAGGGGGTAGCGGGGGGTCCCGAGGGACCCAGTACTTC

abundance: NA
d_gene: NA
v_gene: TRBV2
j_gene: TRBJ1-5
CDR3aa: CASDPGVGQPQHF
CDR3nt: TGTGCCAGCGACCCGGGGGTGGGTCAGCCCCAGCATTTT

abundance: NA
d_gene: NA
v_gene: TRBV7-9
j_gene: TRBJ1-1
CDR3aa: CASSLQGGDTEAFF
CDR3nt: TGTGCCAGCAGCTTACAGGGAGGGGACACTGAAGCTTTCTTT

abundance: few
d_gene: TRBD1
v_gene: TRBV7-6
j_gene: TRBJ1-6
CDR3aa: CASSLVGTDNSPLHF
CDR3nt: TGTGCCAGCAGCTTAGTCGGGACAGATAATTCACCCCTCCACTTT

abundance: few
d_gene: NA
v_gene: TRBV7-9
j_gene: TRBJ1-1
CDR3aa: CASSFLLGGTEAFF
CDR3nt: TGTGCCAGCAGCTTCTTACTAGGTGGGACTGAAGCTTTCTTT

abundance: NA
d_gene: NA
v_gene: TRBV6-5
j_gene: TRBJ2-5
CDR3aa: CASSRRGIQETQYF
CDR3nt: TGTGCCAGCAGTCGACGGGGGATCCAAGAGACCCAGTACTTC

abundance: NA
d_gene: NA
v_gene: TRBV29-1
j_gene: TRBJ1-1
CDR3aa: CSVDRVGNTEAFF
CDR3nt: TGCAGCGTTGACAGGGTGGGAAATACTGAAGCTTTCTTT

abundance: NA
d_gene: TRBD1
v_gene: TRBV13
j_gene: TRBJ2-6
CDR3aa: CASSAGSGGAGANVLTF
CDR3nt: TGTGCCAGCAGCGCGGGCTCAGGGGGTGCTGGGGCCAACGTCCTGACTTTC

abundance: NA
d_gene: NA
v_gene: TRBV3-1/TRBV3-2
j_gene: TRBJ2-3
CDR3aa: CASSQESHSTDTQYF
CDR3nt: TGTGCCAGCAGCCAAGAATCACATAGCACAGATACGCAGTATTTT

abundance: NA
d_gene: NA
v_gene: TRBV6-5
j_gene: TRBJ1-1
CDR3aa: CASSYSKEGEAFF
CDR3nt: TGTGCCAGCAGTTACTCGAAGGAGGGGGAAGCTTTCTTT

abundance: NA
d_gene: NA
v_gene: TRBV2
j_gene: TRBJ2-5
CDR3aa: CASSEALRETQYF
CDR3nt: TGTGCCAGCAGTGAAGCTCTCCGGGAGACCCAGTACTTC

abundance: NA
d_gene: TRBD1
v_gene: TRBV7-3
j_gene: TRBJ1-1
CDR3aa: CASSTQTGRRTEAFF
CDR3nt: TGTGCCAGCAGCACCCAGACAGGGCGGAGGACTGAAGCTTTCTTT

abundance: NA
d_gene: NA
v_gene: TRBV7-9
j_gene: TRBJ2-7
CDR3aa: CASSLTPIHEQYF
CDR3nt: TGTGCCAGCAGCTTGACACCGATCCACGAGCAGTACTTC

abundance: NA
d_gene: TRBD1
v_gene: TRBV18
j_gene: TRBJ2-7
CDR3aa: CASSPPGQGYEQYF
CDR3nt: TGTGCCAGCTCACCACCGGGACAGGGCTACGAGCAGTACTTC

abundance: NA
d_gene: NA
v_gene: TRBV11-2
j_gene: TRBJ1-6
CDR3aa: CASSLDRGSPLHF
CDR3nt: TGTGCCAGCAGCTTAGATCGGGGTTCACCCCTCCACTTT